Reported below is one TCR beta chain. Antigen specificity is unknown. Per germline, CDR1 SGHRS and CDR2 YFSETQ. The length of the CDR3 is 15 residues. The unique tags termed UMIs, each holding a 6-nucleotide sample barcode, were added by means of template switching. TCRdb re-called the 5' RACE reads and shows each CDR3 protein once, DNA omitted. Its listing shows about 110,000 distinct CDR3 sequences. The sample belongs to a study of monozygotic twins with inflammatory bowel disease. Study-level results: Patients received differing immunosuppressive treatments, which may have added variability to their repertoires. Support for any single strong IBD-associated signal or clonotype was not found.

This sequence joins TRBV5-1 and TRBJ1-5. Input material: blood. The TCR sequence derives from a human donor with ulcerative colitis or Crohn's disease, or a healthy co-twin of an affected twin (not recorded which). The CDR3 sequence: CASSPDPNSNQPQHF.